Listed below are T cell receptor beta chains from one sample, sequenced in a study of cytomegalovirus exposure and HLA in healthy donors. This table comes from immunoSEQ multiplex PCR, and its TCRdb copy is limited to in-frame clones, with some not included. The sample has around 150,000 clones, about two thirds seen once; the top ten hold less than 2.5%. The sequencing sample was made of PBMCs. These receptor sequences come from a woman in her 40s in good health and CMV-seronegative. CDR3s include the opening cysteine and the closing phenylalanine or tryptophan. D genes are given only for firm matches. Clone size is given for some rows only: seen once, a few or many times, or a class if the clone is expanded.

CDR3nt: TGTGCCAGCAGCCCCGGGACAGTTCGGCGAGGTCAGCCCCAGCATTTT; CDR3aa: CASSPGTVRRGQPQHF; d_gene: TRBD1; v_gene: TRBV7-8; j_gene: TRBJ1-5; abundance: few
CDR3nt: TGCGCCAGCGCGGTAGGGGGGGCTAATGAAAAACTGTTTTTT; CDR3aa: CASAVGGANEKLFF; d_gene: -; v_gene: TRBV5-1; j_gene: TRBJ1-4; abundance: -
CDR3nt: TGCAGCGCCCTAGTTACTAGCGGGGGGGGTTTTAATGAGCAGTTCTTC; CDR3aa: CSALVTSGGGFNEQFF; d_gene: TRBD2; v_gene: TRBV29-1; j_gene: TRBJ2-1; abundance: -
CDR3nt: TGTGCCAGCAGTTTATCGGTAGCGGGTGAAGCTTTCTTT; CDR3aa: CASSLSVAGEAFF; d_gene: -; v_gene: TRBV27; j_gene: TRBJ1-1; abundance: -
CDR3nt: TGTGCCAGCAGCTTAGGACAGGGGTCCTACAATGAGCAGTTCTTC; CDR3aa: CASSLGQGSYNEQFF; d_gene: TRBD1; v_gene: TRBV7-3; j_gene: TRBJ2-1; abundance: -
CDR3nt: TGTGCCAGCAGCCTGGGGACTAGCGGGGGGGCGGGGGAGCAGTACTTC; CDR3aa: CASSLGTSGGAGEQYF; d_gene: TRBD2; v_gene: TRBV5-6; j_gene: TRBJ2-7; abundance: -
CDR3nt: TGCGCCAGCAGCTTGGCCCCAGCGGGGATTGAGGAGACCCAGTACTTC; CDR3aa: CASSLAPAGIEETQYF; d_gene: TRBD2; v_gene: TRBV5-1; j_gene: TRBJ2-5; abundance: -
CDR3nt: TGCGCCAGCAGCTCCGACTGGACTAGCACAGATACGCAGTATTTT; CDR3aa: CASSSDWTSTDTQYF; d_gene: -; v_gene: TRBV5-1; j_gene: TRBJ2-3; abundance: -
CDR3nt: TGTGCCACCAGCACACGAACGACAGGGGATGGCTACACCTTC; CDR3aa: CATSTRTTGDGYTF; d_gene: TRBD1; v_gene: TRBV15; j_gene: TRBJ1-2; abundance: -
CDR3nt: TGTGCCAGCAGTCCTCAGGGTAACATTCAGTACTTC; CDR3aa: CASSPQGNIQYF; d_gene: -; v_gene: TRBV28; j_gene: TRBJ2-4; abundance: -
CDR3nt: TGTGCCAGCAGCCCGACCGGATGGACACCTGAAGCTTTCTTT; CDR3aa: CASSPTGWTPEAFF; d_gene: -; v_gene: TRBV7-9; j_gene: TRBJ1-1; abundance: -
CDR3nt: TGCGCCAGCGAAGCGGAGAGCTCCTATAATTCACCCCTCCACTTT; CDR3aa: CASEAESSYNSPLHF; d_gene: -; v_gene: TRBV4-1; j_gene: TRBJ1-6; abundance: -
CDR3nt: TGTGCCAGCAGTCTTGGGACAGATTACACCTTC; CDR3aa: CASSLGTDYTF; d_gene: TRBD1; v_gene: TRBV6-5; j_gene: TRBJ1-2; abundance: -
CDR3nt: TGTGCCAGCAGGGCCCAGGAACGGATCTACGAGCAGTACTTC; CDR3aa: CASRAQERIYEQYF; d_gene: -; v_gene: TRBV2; j_gene: TRBJ2-7; abundance: -
CDR3nt: TGTGCCAGCAGTTTATTGTTATCGGTTGAAGCTTTCTTT; CDR3aa: CASSLLLSVEAFF; d_gene: -; v_gene: TRBV28; j_gene: TRBJ1-1; abundance: -
CDR3nt: TGTGCCAGCAGCCACCAGCCGGGGTCCCCTCGGCGTGGCGGGGAGCTGTTTTTT; CDR3aa: CASSHQPGSPRRGGELFF; d_gene: -; v_gene: TRBV5-4; j_gene: TRBJ2-2; abundance: -
CDR3nt: TGTGCCAGTAGCTCTAGCGGGGGGATCCAAGAGACCCAGTACTTC; CDR3aa: CASSSSGGIQETQYF; d_gene: TRBD2; v_gene: TRBV19; j_gene: TRBJ2-5; abundance: once
CDR3nt: TGTGCCAGCAGCTTTAAAACTGGAGCTAACTATGGCTACACCTTC; CDR3aa: CASSFKTGANYGYTF; d_gene: -; v_gene: TRBV5-4; j_gene: TRBJ1-2; abundance: -
CDR3nt: TGTGCCAGCAGGGGACAGGGTGTCTACGAGCAGTACTTC; CDR3aa: CASRGQGVYEQYF; d_gene: TRBD1; v_gene: TRBV27; j_gene: TRBJ2-7; abundance: -
CDR3nt: TGTGCCACCATGAGACAGCCGAAAATGGGAAACACCATATATTTT; CDR3aa: CATMRQPKMGNTIYF; d_gene: -; v_gene: TRBV27; j_gene: TRBJ1-3; abundance: -
CDR3nt: TGTGCCAGCAACGACAGGGTTCTATCTGGAAACACCATATATTTT; CDR3aa: CASNDRVLSGNTIYF; d_gene: TRBD1; v_gene: TRBV6-6; j_gene: TRBJ1-3; abundance: few
CDR3nt: TGTTCCAGCAGCCGGGACATCCTTCAGGAGTATTTT; CDR3aa: CSSSRDILQEYF; d_gene: -; v_gene: TRBV7-9; j_gene: TRBJ2-3; abundance: -
CDR3nt: TGTGCCAGCAGCTTAAAGGACATTTACTCACCCCTCCACTTT; CDR3aa: CASSLKDIYSPLHF; d_gene: -; v_gene: TRBV7-9; j_gene: TRBJ1-6; abundance: -
CDR3nt: TGCGCCAGCAGCGCCCCCCGGTCCGAAGAGACCCAGTACTTC; CDR3aa: CASSAPRSEETQYF; d_gene: -; v_gene: TRBV5-1; j_gene: TRBJ2-5; abundance: -
CDR3nt: TGTGCCAGCAGCACAGGGGGCGCGCCGGGCTACACCTTC; CDR3aa: CASSTGGAPGYTF; d_gene: TRBD1; v_gene: TRBV6-5; j_gene: TRBJ1-2; abundance: -
CDR3nt: TGCGCCAGCAGCCAAGGGTCGTCGGCAGGGGATCGCTATGGCTACACCTTC; CDR3aa: CASSQGSSAGDRYGYTF; d_gene: -; v_gene: TRBV4-3; j_gene: TRBJ1-2; abundance: -
CDR3nt: TGTGCCAGCAGCAAGCTACTATGGACAGGGTTGAACACTGAAGCTTTCTTT; CDR3aa: CASSKLLWTGLNTEAFF; d_gene: TRBD1; v_gene: TRBV5-6; j_gene: TRBJ1-1; abundance: -
CDR3nt: TGCGCCAGCAGCCCCCAGGGGTACGGCACTGAAGCTTTCTTT; CDR3aa: CASSPQGYGTEAFF; d_gene: -; v_gene: TRBV4-3; j_gene: TRBJ1-1; abundance: once
CDR3nt: TGTGCCAGCAGCTTGGGACAGCGTTATTCACCCCTCCACTTT; CDR3aa: CASSLGQRYSPLHF; d_gene: TRBD1; v_gene: TRBV7-2; j_gene: TRBJ1-6; abundance: -
CDR3nt: TGTGCCAGCTCACCGGGGGGTTTAAATCAGCCCCAGCATTTT; CDR3aa: CASSPGGLNQPQHF; d_gene: -; v_gene: TRBV18; j_gene: TRBJ1-5; abundance: -
CDR3nt: TGTGCCAGCAGGGGACAGGTCATGGACTCACCCCTCCACTTT; CDR3aa: CASRGQVMDSPLHF; d_gene: TRBD1; v_gene: TRBV2; j_gene: TRBJ1-6; abundance: -
CDR3nt: TGTGCCAGCAGCGCGGAAGCTACGACTGTGACCATTCAGTACTTC; CDR3aa: CASSAEATTVTIQYF; d_gene: -; v_gene: TRBV6-1; j_gene: TRBJ2-4; abundance: -
CDR3nt: TGTGCCAGCAGTTACTCGCTGACGGGTAATTCACCCCTCCACTTT; CDR3aa: CASSYSLTGNSPLHF; d_gene: -; v_gene: TRBV6-5; j_gene: TRBJ1-6; abundance: -
CDR3nt: TGTGCCATCAGCCTCCCCGGGACCCCCGGCGGGGCGCAGTATTTT; CDR3aa: CAISLPGTPGGAQYF; d_gene: -; v_gene: TRBV10-3; j_gene: TRBJ2-3; abundance: -
CDR3nt: TGTGCCAGCACCGAGATCAATCAGCCCCAGCATTTT; CDR3aa: CASTEINQPQHF; d_gene: -; v_gene: TRBV2; j_gene: TRBJ1-5; abundance: -
CDR3nt: TGTGCCAGTAGTCCCACAGGGCCTAAAGGCTATGGCTACACCTTC; CDR3aa: CASSPTGPKGYGYTF; d_gene: -; v_gene: TRBV19; j_gene: TRBJ1-2; abundance: few
CDR3nt: TGTGCCAGCAGTGAAGGGGGACAGAGGACAGATACGCAGTATTTT; CDR3aa: CASSEGGQRTDTQYF; d_gene: TRBD1; v_gene: TRBV6-1; j_gene: TRBJ2-3; abundance: -
CDR3nt: TGTGCCAGCAGCGTAGCTAGCGGGTTGGGAGAGACCCAGTACTTC; CDR3aa: CASSVASGLGETQYF; d_gene: TRBD2; v_gene: TRBV9; j_gene: TRBJ2-5; abundance: -
CDR3nt: TGTGCCATCAGTGAGTCGATCGGTCGCTACGAGCAGTACTTC; CDR3aa: CAISESIGRYEQYF; d_gene: -; v_gene: TRBV10-3; j_gene: TRBJ2-7; abundance: many
CDR3nt: TGTGCCAGCAGTGAAGAGGTGGGGCTGGAGACCCAGTACTTC; CDR3aa: CASSEEVGLETQYF; d_gene: -; v_gene: TRBV2; j_gene: TRBJ2-5; abundance: -
CDR3nt: TGCAGCTGCCGGCCAGGGACAGGGCCCAATGAGCAGTTCTTC; CDR3aa: CSCRPGTGPNEQFF; d_gene: TRBD1; v_gene: TRBV29-1; j_gene: TRBJ2-1; abundance: -